Described below is a single T cell receptor beta chain sequence and its context. The antigen is not known. The method was immunoSEQ multiplex PCR; TCRdb's version includes in-frame clones alone and lacks a portion of them. The repertoire includes approximately 74,000 clones, about 93% of them detected once, and 5.5% to 6% sits in the top ten. The sample originates from a study of OX40 agonist ivuxolimab in advanced cancers. Overall study results and limits: There were, on average, more expanded clones in CD8+ T cells than in CD4+.

CDR3 length: 16 amino acids. Germline CDR1 is SGHTA and CDR2 is FQGNSA. Trimming took 4 bases from V and 5 from J; bases not matched to a gene: 13. The rearrangement uses TRBV7-2 and TRBJ2-7; 8 bases align to TRBD2. Sample: CD4+ or CD8+ T cells sorted from blood, taken in a trial of the OX40 agonist ivuxolimab. The TCR sequence derives from an adult with an advanced solid tumor such as melanoma, head and neck, liver or kidney cancer. The CDR3 sequence: CASSSLSGRGADEQYF. The CDR3 nucleotides are TGTGCCAGCAGCTCTCTCTCTGGGCGGGGGGCAGACGAGCAGTACTTC.